The 27 T cell receptor beta chains below all came from one sample that was sequenced in a study of OX40 agonist ivuxolimab in advanced cancers. Using immunoSEQ multiplex PCR, the repertoire was profiled, and TCRdb retains in-frame clones only, with some absent. The sample has about 78,000 clones; roughly 93% are singletons. The source material was CD4+ or CD8+ T cells sorted from blood, sampled in a trial of the OX40 agonist ivuxolimab. Receptors were obtained from an adult with an advanced solid tumor such as melanoma, head and neck, liver or kidney cancer.

The genes are TRBV5-1 and TRBJ1-6, with D unclear. Germline-derived CDR1 and CDR2 are SGHRS and YFSETQ. V was shortened by 4 bases and J by 6 bases, with 17 bases between the two germline ends. The CDR3 loop spans 16 amino acids. The DNA of the CDR3 is TGCGCCAGCAGCGAGAGAGGAGGCGGTGGTAATTCACCCCTCCACTTT. It yields the protein CASSERGGGGNSPLHF.

A single count supports this clone. The chain combines TRBV5-1 with TRBJ1-4; the D is unclear. CDR1 and CDR2 (germline): SGHRS, YFSETQ. The CDR3 sequence is 14 residues long. V was trimmed by 1 base and J by 4 bases, leaving 8 bases between them. CDR3 region: CASSLRGNNEKLFF. In DNA form, the CDR3 reads TGCGCCAGCAGCTTGCGAGGGAATAATGAAAAACTGTTTTTT.

The chain recombines TRBV13 with TRBJ2-7; D remains unclear. V lost 5 bases and J lost 2, with 19 bases in between. Looked up from germline, CDR1 is PRHDT and CDR2 is FYEKMQ (reference sequence). This CDR3 has 16 residues. CDR3 sequence (DNA): TGTGCCAGCAGCGTAAACGGACGAGGCGTAGCCTACGAGCAGTACTTC. This translates into CASSVNGRGVAYEQYF.

V usage is TRBV28 and J usage is TRBJ1-3; D is perhaps TRBD1 (5 bases). V lost 1 base, J lost 5 bases, and 12 bases lay in between. The CDR3 sequence is 15 residues long. Germline CDR1 is MDHEN and CDR2 is SYDVKM. The CDR3 loop reads CASSLSFRERNTIYF. The CDR3 region has the DNA TGTGCCAGCAGTTTATCTTTCAGGGAGAGAAACACCATATATTTT.

This clone was recorded only once. This rearrangement joins TRBV28 to TRBJ2-5; possibly TRBD1 for D (5 bases). Germline assignment: CDR1 MDHEN and CDR2 SYDVKM. The V gene lost 2 bases and the J gene lost 5 bases, with 12 bases spanning the gap. This CDR3 is built from 14 residues. The CDR3 loop reads CASSLARGRETQYF. DNA of the CDR3: TGTGCCAGCAGTTTAGCTAGGGGTCGGGAGACCCAGTACTTC.

This clone was counted a few times. V and J are TRBV7-2 and TRBJ2-3; TRBD2 matches 9 bases. Germline trimming cut 1 base from V and 2 bases from J; bases unmatched to any gene: 10. Germline V gives CDR1 SGHTA, CDR2 FQGNSA. The CDR3 length is 18 residues. The CDR3 protein is CASSLGWLAGRATDTQYF. CDR3 nucleotide sequence: TGTGCCAGCAGCTTAGGGTGGCTAGCGGGACGGGCCACAGATACGCAGTATTTT.

The J gene is TRBJ2-7, the V gene TRBV6-1; D is ambiguous. The CDR3 consists of 13 residues. V gave up 2 bases and J gave up 2 bases, with 7 bases separating them. CDR1 is MNHNS, CDR2 SASEGT, per germline. CDR3 sequence (DNA): TGTGCCAGCAGTGAAACAGTTCCCTACGAGCAGTACTTC. Its protein product is CASSETVPYEQYF.

Here the CDR3 DNA reads TGTGCCAGCAGTGAGAGCCCGGGGGGCGGGGAGACCCAGTACTTC. This translates into CASSESPGGGETQYF. The J gene is TRBJ2-5, the V gene TRBV6-1; perhaps TRBD2 as D (7 bases). The length of the CDR3 is 15 residues. Germline V gene sequence: CDR1 MNHNS, CDR2 SASEGT. Trimming left V 3 bases short and J 5 bases short, with 16 bases between.

The gene calls are TRBV29-1 and TRBJ1-1; a possible D gene is TRBD1 (5 bases). Trimming removed 6 bases at V and 0 bases at J, with 14 bases between. The CDR3 runs 14 residues. CDR1 is SQVTM and CDR2 is ANQGSEA in the germline V gene. DNA for the CDR3: TGCAGCGTCCCGGGACGGCTCATGAACACTGAAGCTTTCTTT. Translation: CSVPGRLMNTEAFF.

The chain couples TRBV4-2 to TRBJ1-5; D remains unclear. Trimming stripped 0 bases from V and 0 bases from J, with 9 bases between. The CDR3 contains 16 residues. CDR1 and CDR2 (germline): LGHNA, YNFKEQ. Here the CDR3 reads CASSQEGRYSNQPQHF. Here the CDR3 DNA reads TGTGCCAGCAGCCAAGAGGGGAGGTATAGCAATCAGCCCCAGCATTTT.

The chain couples TRBV19 to TRBJ2-2, with TRBD1 matching 10 bases. Germline V gene data show CDR1 as LNHDA and CDR2 as SQIVND (reference sequence). V was clipped by 3 bases and J by 6 bases; unmatched bases: 16. The CDR3 is 19 amino acids. Here the CDR3 reads CASSIRPAPGQGISGELFF. DNA of the CDR3: TGTGCCAGTAGTATCCGCCCAGCTCCGGGACAGGGGATATCCGGGGAGCTGTTTTTT.

The chain is built from TRBV9 and TRBJ2-3; TRBD2 aligns across 8 bases. Trimming cost V 4 bases and J 5 bases; bases outside gene matches: 27. CDR3 size: 21 residues. Germline V gene lookup returns CDR1 SGDLS and CDR2 YYNGEE. CDR3 residues: CASSPGGASGVEGVSGDTQYF. CDR3 DNA: TGTGCCAGCAGCCCCGGGGGGGCTAGCGGAGTTGAGGGGGTTTCCGGAGATACGCAGTATTTT.

This clone was recorded once. The V call is TRBV4-1, the J call TRBJ2-2; D unresolved. The V end was cut by 0 bases, the J end by 2 bases, with 10 bases between. This CDR3 has 16 residues. Germline CDR1 is MGHRA and CDR2 is YSYEKL. Here the CDR3 reads CASSQDRWDNTGELFF. The CDR3 nucleotides read TGCGCCAGCAGCCAAGATCGGTGGGATAACACCGGGGAGCTGTTTTTT.

This chain uses TRBV7-9 with TRBJ1-1; 7 bases fit TRBD1. The CDR3 spans 12 residues. The junction had 9 bases not matched to a gene; V was cut back by 7 bases and J by 10 bases. Germline loops: CDR1 SEHNR, CDR2 FQNEAQ (reference sequence). The CDR3 region is CASNQGEGGAFF. The CDR3 nucleotides are TGTGCCAGCAACCAGGGGGAGGGTGGAGCTTTCTTT.

This clone appeared a single time. The rearrangement uses TRBV13 and TRBJ2-3; D tentatively reads TRBD1 or TRBD2 (5 bases each). The CDR3 runs 14 residues. Germline CDR1 PRHDT, CDR2 FYEKMQ (reference sequence). Trimming removed 3 bases at V and 1 base at J, with 8 bases between. The CDR3 here is CASSFRDGTDTQYF. CDR3 DNA: TGTGCCAGCAGCTTTAGGGACGGCACAGATACGCAGTATTTT.

The chain uses TRBV5-1 and TRBJ1-2; 7 bases are shared with TRBD1. The length of the CDR3 is 15 residues. Germline values: CDR1 SGHRS, CDR2 YFSETQ. The V gene end was trimmed by 7 bases and the J gene end by 8 bases; junction bases not matched to a gene: 17. The CDR3 nucleotides are TGCGCCAGCCATCCTACAGGGGTGTCCCCAGGCGGCTACACCTTC. Amino acid sequence: CASHPTGVSPGGYTF. Combining the CDR3 with reference TRBV5-1 and TRBJ1-2 gives the whole variable domain KAGVTQTPRYLIKTRGQQVTLSCSPISGHRSVSWYQQTPGQGLQFLFEYFSETQRNKGNFPGRFSGRQFSNSRSEMNVSTLELGDSALYLCASHPTGVSPGGYTFGSGTRLTVV.

This clone was picked up one time. The chain is built from TRBV5-1 and TRBJ1-1; 12 bases agree with TRBD1. There are 16 residues in the CDR3. Trimming cost V 4 bases and J 5 bases; bases outside gene matches: 9. Germline CDR1 reads SGHRS; CDR2 reads YFSETQ. CDR3 in DNA: TGCGCCAGCAGCCCTGGGACAGGGGGCGAAAAAACTGAAGCTTTCTTT. Its protein is CASSPGTGGEKTEAFF.

J is TRBJ2-4 and V is TRBV10-3, with D perhaps matching TRBD2 (6 bases). Germline CDR1 ENHRY, CDR2 SYGVKD. V was pared by 2 bases and J by 1 base, with 12 bases between. The CDR3 has 16 amino acids. The CDR3 DNA sequence: TGTGCCATCAGTGAGGAGACGGGGGTTGCCAAAAACATTCAGTACTTC. Amino acids: CAISEETGVAKNIQYF.

The CDR3 sequence: CASSLRGTATDTQYF. Written as DNA, the CDR3 is TGTGCCAGCAGCTTGCGGGGGACAGCCACAGATACGCAGTATTTT. The chain combines TRBV5-4 with TRBJ2-3; perhaps TRBD1 as D (7 bases). The CDR3 sequence is 15 residues long. The germline CDR1 and CDR2 sequences are SGHNT and YYREEE (reference sequence). V lost 1 base, J lost 2 bases, and 11 bases lay in between.

The chain carries TRBV28 and TRBJ1-2, with 8 bases matching TRBD1. CDR3 length equals 17 residues. With V trimmed by 7 bases and J by 5 bases, 18 bases remained unmatched. CDR1 MDHEN and CDR2 SYDVKM come from the germline V gene. The CDR3 is CASIAPDRARLGYGYTF. In DNA form, the CDR3 reads TGTGCCAGCATCGCACCGGACAGGGCTCGGCTAGGGTATGGCTACACCTTC.

This clone was detected only a few times. The chain is built from TRBV6-5 and TRBJ1-1, with D uncertain. The V and J ends lost 2 bases and 0 bases respectively, with 10 bases between them. The CDR3 contains 15 residues. The germline gives CDR1 MNHEY, CDR2 SVGAGI. The CDR3 DNA reads TGTGCCAGCAGTTACCCCCGGGCCTTGAACACTGAAGCTTTCTTT. This gives the protein CASSYPRALNTEAFF.

The chain combines TRBV30 with TRBJ1-3, with D possibly being TRBD1 (6 bases). Between the trimmed V and J ends, which lost 5 bases and 2 bases, there was a span of 13 bases. Germline V gene data show CDR1 as GTSNPN and CDR2 as SVGIG (reference sequence). This CDR3 is built from 14 residues. CDR3 region: CAWSTGFPGNTIYF. As DNA, the CDR3 is TGTGCCTGGTCTACAGGGTTCCCTGGAAACACCATATATTTT.

The rearrangement uses TRBV11-1 and TRBJ2-7; a possible D gene is TRBD1 (6 bases). The CDR3 loop spans 16 amino acids. The germline V gene has CDR1 SGHAT and CDR2 FQDESV (reference sequence). With 5 bases removed from V and 3 bases from J, the gap between germline ends came to 20 bases. The CDR3 nucleotides read TGTGCCAGCAGCATAACAGGGTCCCGAGTGAGCTACGAGCAGTACTTC. It specifies CASSITGSRVSYEQYF.

CDR3 amino acids: CASSRGQVGNTIYF. CDR3 bases: TGTGCCAGTAGTCGTGGTCAGGTTGGAAACACCATATATTTT. The chain links TRBV19 to TRBJ1-3; no clear D gene. CDR3 length: 14 amino acids. Trimming removed 5 bases at V and 3 bases at J, with 11 bases between. Germline assignment: CDR1 LNHDA and CDR2 SQIVND (reference sequence).

V gene TRBV5-1 combines with J gene TRBJ2-3; 9 positions match TRBD2. Trimming took 4 bases from V and 3 from J; bases not matched to a gene: 12. The CDR3 extends over 17 amino acids. CDR1 is SGHRS and CDR2 is YFSETQ in the germline V gene. CDR3 protein: CASSPARAGGMTDTQYF. The CDR3 bases are TGCGCCAGCAGCCCGGCGCGAGCGGGAGGTATGACAGATACGCAGTATTTT.

This clone showed up just once. The junction differs from germline at one of its ends, possibly a read error. The rearrangement links TRBV5-1 to TRBJ2-5; the match to TRBD2 covers 15 bases. The CDR3 has 15 amino acids. In germline, CDR1 is SGHRS, CDR2 YFSETQ. The CDR3 spells CTSSLGTSGRETQYF. DNA for the CDR3: TGCACCAGCAGCTTAGGGACTAGCGGGAGGGAGACCCAGTACTTC.

The gene calls are TRBV28 and TRBJ1-5, with 9 bases matching TRBD1. V dropped 2 bases and J dropped 1; count of bases not matched to a gene: 3. Germline CDR1 MDHEN, CDR2 SYDVKM. This CDR3 has 16 residues. In nucleotides, the CDR3 is TGTGCCAGCAGTTTAGGGGACAGGGTAAGCAATCAGCCCCAGCATTTT. Its translation: CASSLGDRVSNQPQHF.